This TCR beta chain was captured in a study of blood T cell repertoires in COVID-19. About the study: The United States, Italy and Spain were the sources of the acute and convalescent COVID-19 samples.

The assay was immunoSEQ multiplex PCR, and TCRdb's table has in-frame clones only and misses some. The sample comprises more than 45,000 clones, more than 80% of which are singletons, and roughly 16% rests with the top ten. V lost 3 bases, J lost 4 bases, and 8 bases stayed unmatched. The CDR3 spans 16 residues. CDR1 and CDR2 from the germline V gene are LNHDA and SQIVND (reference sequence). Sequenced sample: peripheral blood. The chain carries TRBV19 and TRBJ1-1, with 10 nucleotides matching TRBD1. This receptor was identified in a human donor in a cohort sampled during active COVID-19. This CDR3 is CASSITGQGSGTEAFF. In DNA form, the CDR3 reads TGTGCCAGTAGTATTACGGGACAGGGGAGCGGCACTGAAGCTTTCTTT.